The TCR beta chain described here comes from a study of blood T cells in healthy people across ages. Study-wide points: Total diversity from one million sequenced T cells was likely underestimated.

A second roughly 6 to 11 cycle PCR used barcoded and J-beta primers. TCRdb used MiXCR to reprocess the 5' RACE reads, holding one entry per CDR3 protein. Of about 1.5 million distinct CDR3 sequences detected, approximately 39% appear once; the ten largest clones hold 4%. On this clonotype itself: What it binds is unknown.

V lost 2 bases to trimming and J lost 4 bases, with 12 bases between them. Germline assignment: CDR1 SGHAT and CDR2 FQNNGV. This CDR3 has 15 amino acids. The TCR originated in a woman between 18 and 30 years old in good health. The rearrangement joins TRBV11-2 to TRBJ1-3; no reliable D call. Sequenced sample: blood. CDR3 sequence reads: CASSLWPTWGNTIYF. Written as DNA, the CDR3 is TGTGCCAGCAGCTTATGGCCGACCTGGGGAAACACCATATATTTT.